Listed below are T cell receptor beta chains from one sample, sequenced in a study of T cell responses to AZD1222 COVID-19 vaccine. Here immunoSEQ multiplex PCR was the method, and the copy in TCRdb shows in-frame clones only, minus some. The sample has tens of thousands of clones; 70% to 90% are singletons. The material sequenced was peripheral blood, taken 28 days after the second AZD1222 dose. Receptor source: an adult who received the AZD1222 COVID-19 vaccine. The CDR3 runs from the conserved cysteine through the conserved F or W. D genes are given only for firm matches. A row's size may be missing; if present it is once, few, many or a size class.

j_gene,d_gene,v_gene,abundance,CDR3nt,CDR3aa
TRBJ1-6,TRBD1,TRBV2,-,TGTGCCAGCAGTGTTTATGGACAGGGGAATTCACCCCTCCACTTT,CASSVYGQGNSPLHF
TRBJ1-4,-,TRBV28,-,TGTGCCAGCAGTTTACCGGGGGACCTCAATGAAAAACTGTTTTTT,CASSLPGDLNEKLFF
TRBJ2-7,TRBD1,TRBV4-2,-,TGTGCCAGCAGCCAAGGGACAGGGGGCTCCTACGAGCAGTACTTC,CASSQGTGGSYEQYF
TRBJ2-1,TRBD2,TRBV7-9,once,TGTGCCAGCAGCGCCGGGACTAGCTGGTACAATGAGCAGTTCTTC,CASSAGTSWYNEQFF
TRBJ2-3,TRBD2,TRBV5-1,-,TGCGCCAGCAGCCCGGCTAGCGGTAGCACAGATACGCAGTATTTT,CASSPASGSTDTQYF
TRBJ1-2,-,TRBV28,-,TGTGCCAGCACCCAAGATATCGACACCTATGGCTACACCTTC,CASTQDIDTYGYTF
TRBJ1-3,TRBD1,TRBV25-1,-,TGTGCCAGCAGAGGGACAGGGGAATCGTCCTACGCCGGAAACACCATATATTTT,CASRGTGESSYAGNTIYF
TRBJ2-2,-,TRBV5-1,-,TGCGCCAGCAGCTTGAGTCAGACGAACACCGGGGAGCTGTTTTTT,CASSLSQTNTGELFF
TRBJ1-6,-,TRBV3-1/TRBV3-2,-,TGTGCCAGCAGCCTATCCAGGGTTAGGGATTCACCCCTCCACTTT,CASSLSRVRDSPLHF
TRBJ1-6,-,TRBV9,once,TGTGCCAGCAGCGTAGCTCTACGGGCTGTTTCACCCCTCCACTTT,CASSVALRAVSPLHF
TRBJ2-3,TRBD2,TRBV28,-,TGTGCCAGCAGTTTAGATAGCGGGGGGACAGATACGCAGTATTTT,CASSLDSGGTDTQYF
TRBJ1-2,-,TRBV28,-,TGTGCCAGCAGTTTGGGGCGGAACTATGGCTACACCTTC,CASSLGRNYGYTF
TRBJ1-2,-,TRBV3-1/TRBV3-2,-,TGTGCCAGCAGCCAAGACGCGGGGCTTTATGGCTACACCTTC,CASSQDAGLYGYTF
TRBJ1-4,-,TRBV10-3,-,TGTGCCATCAGTGGGGACTCAACTAATGAAAAACTGTTTTTT,CAISGDSTNEKLFF
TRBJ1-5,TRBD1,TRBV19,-,TGTGCCAGTAGTATGGACAGGGCCAATCAGCCCCAGCATTTT,CASSMDRANQPQHF
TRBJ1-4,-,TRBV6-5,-,TGTGCCAGCAACATACAGAGGGGACTAGGTGAAAAACTGTTTTTT,CASNIQRGLGEKLFF
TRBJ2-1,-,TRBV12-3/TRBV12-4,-,TGTGCCAGCAGTTTGGCAGATTACAATGAGCAGTTCTTC,CASSLADYNEQFF
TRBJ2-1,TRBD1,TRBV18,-,TGTGCCAGCTCACCAGTTGCCCGGGACAGAGAGCAGTTCTTC,CASSPVARDREQFF
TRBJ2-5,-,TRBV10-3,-,TGTGCCATCAGTGGTGCCGTTTCGGGGAGCGCGGAGACCCAGTACTTC,CAISGAVSGSAETQYF
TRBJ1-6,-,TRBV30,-,TGTGCCTGGAGTTTCACCACAGACGGTTATAATTCACCCCTCCACTTT,CAWSFTTDGYNSPLHF
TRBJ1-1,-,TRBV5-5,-,TGTGCCAGCAGCATAAGAACCAGGGAAATGAACACTGAAGCTTTCTTT,CASSIRTREMNTEAFF
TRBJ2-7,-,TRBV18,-,TGTGCCGGCCGTTCGGGCAGATTGTGGCACGAGCAGTACTTC,CAGRSGRLWHEQYF
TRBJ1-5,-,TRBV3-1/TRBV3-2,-,TGTGCCAGCAGCCCCCAAGGAGGGAATCAGCCCCAGCATTTT,CASSPQGGNQPQHF
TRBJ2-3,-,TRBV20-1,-,TGCAGTGGGGTGGAGTTGGATACGCAGTATTTT,CSGVELDTQYF
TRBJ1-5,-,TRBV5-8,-,TGTGCCAGCAGCTTCAGGGGCGTCAATCAGCCCCAGCATTTT,CASSFRGVNQPQHF
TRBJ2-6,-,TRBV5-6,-,TGTGCCAGCAGCCTTGGGAGATCTACTAGGGCCAACGTCCTGACTTTC,CASSLGRSTRANVLTF
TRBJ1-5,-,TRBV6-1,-,TGTGCCAGCAGTGAAGATCTAGGGTTGAGTCAGCCCCAGCATTTT,CASSEDLGLSQPQHF
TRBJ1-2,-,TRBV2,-,TGTGCCAGCCAATCTTTTGCTTCAGTTAACTATGGCTACACCTTC,CASQSFASVNYGYTF
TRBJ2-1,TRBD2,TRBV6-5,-,TGTGCCAGCACTAGCGGGGGGGGTCAGTTCTTC,CASTSGGGQFF
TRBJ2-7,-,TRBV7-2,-,TGTGCCAGCAGCTTAGGGGGAACCTACGAGCAGTACTTC,CASSLGGTYEQYF
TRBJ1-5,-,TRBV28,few,TGTGCCAGCAGCTCCCGGCAGTATAGCAATCAGCCCCAGCATTTT,CASSSRQYSNQPQHF
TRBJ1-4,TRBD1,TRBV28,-,TGTGCCAGCAGGCCTTCCGGGACAGCAAATGAAAAACTGTTTTTT,CASRPSGTANEKLFF
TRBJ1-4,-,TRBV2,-,TGTGCCAGCAGTGTACAGTTGAATGAAAAACTGTTTTTT,CASSVQLNEKLFF
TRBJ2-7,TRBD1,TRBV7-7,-,TGTGCTAGCAGCGAAGGGGGGACAGGGAGCAACGAGCAGTACTTC,CASSEGGTGSNEQYF
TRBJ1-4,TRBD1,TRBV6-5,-,TGTGCCAGCAGGTCCGGGACAGCGGATGAAAAACTGTTTTTT,CASRSGTADEKLFF
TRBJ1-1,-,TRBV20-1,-,TGCAGTGCTAGTCCCACAGGTGACACTGAAGCTTTCTTT,CSASPTGDTEAFF
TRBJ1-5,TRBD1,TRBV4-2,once,TGTGCCAGCAAGAGGGACAGGGAACAGCCCCAGCATTTT,CASKRDREQPQHF
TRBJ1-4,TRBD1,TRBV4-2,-,TGTGCCAGCAGACGGGGAGGACAGGGAACTAATGAAAAACTGTTTTTT,CASRRGGQGTNEKLFF
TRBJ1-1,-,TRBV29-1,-,TGCAGCGTTGGAGGAGGAACCGAAGGAGCTTTCTTT,CSVGGGTEGAFF